This T cell receptor beta chain is drawn from a study of T cells in Graves' hyperthyroidism and ophthalmopathy (dated by TCRdb to between 2018 and 2021). For the wider study: Peripheral blood was sampled at the time of initial diagnosis, prior to any treatment. The approximately 100 discovery patients were divided at random into training and test sets in a 7:3 ratio. Thyroid tissue and blood T-cell repertoires from six or seven Graves' hyperthyroidism patients were also compared in the study. An independent validation cohort of under 20 hyperthyroidism patients and about 15 patients who later progressed to ophthalmopathy tested prospective prediction of ophthalmopathy. According to the paper, TCR Vbeta CDR3 sequencing was carried out on over 130 peripheral blood samples, which came from fewer than 50 ophthalmopathy, under 85 hyperthyroidism and roughly 17 progressor patients. Following sampling, methimazole starting at 30 mg daily was given to hyperthyroidism patients, and high-dose intravenous methylprednisolone was given to ophthalmopathy patients. TCR V-J signatures able to tell the groups apart were searched for in a discovery cohort of 90 to 100 patients, of whom roughly 42 had Graves' ophthalmopathy and around 56 had stable Graves' hyperthyroidism.

The full study reports these points: Blood samples also contained most of the expanded thyroid clonotypes (frequency above 0.001), which suggests that blood repertoires may reflect thyroid immune responses. A model built on a 13 V-J signature distinguished ophthalmopathy from stable hyperthyroidism, reaching about 89% sensitivity and about 81% specificity in cross-validation and 80%/75% in testing. In validation, the model predicted progression to ophthalmopathy a median of around 6.5 months before onset, with roughly 70% sensitivity and around 76% specificity. Sample size was not statistically predetermined, and blinding of investigators to group allocation was not performed.

A patient counted as having stable Graves' hyperthyroidism if no progression to ophthalmopathy occurred over 18 months of follow-up. Hyperthyroidism patients were newly diagnosed, had a disease duration of under 2 months, and were aged 18 to 65 years. Exclusion was applied to patients with uncontrolled infections, other autoimmune diseases, pregnancy or lactation. Clinical symptoms, serum thyroxine and TRAb, thyroid ultrasound, and orbital computed tomography formed the basis for the diagnoses. Ficoll-Paque density gradient centrifugation was used to isolate PBMCs from 8 to 10 ml of fresh peripheral blood. Total RNA was extracted using Trizol reagent, and RNA quality was assessed on an Agilent 2100 Bioanalyzer. Amplification of TCR beta CDR3 regions was carried out from RNA transcripts. For the first round of RT-PCR on the TCR CDR3, the HTBI primer set was used together with the Qiagen OneStep RT-PCR kit. Libraries were constructed in a second round of multiplex PCR, after which size selection and purification were carried out. Libraries were sequenced paired-end with 100 bp reads on an Illumina HiSeq2000. As for how the authors treated the data: SOAPnuke was used to process the raw data, throwing out any read that contained adapters or uncalled bases, had a mean Phred below 15, or lacked an exact constant-primer or identifier match. COPE v1.2.5 was used to merge the high-quality paired reads, and each unique nucleotide sequence was defined as a clonotype. MiTCR v1.1 was used to align clonotypes to the IMGT TRBV, TRBD and TRBJ reference segments. Analysis was restricted to V-J combinations with a frequency above 0.0001, which covered about 99% of repertoires. The TCS score was defined as F50 (clonal expansion) divided by E x V (chaos), with BLOSUM62-based TCRdist calculated between CDR3 peptides within each V-J. Welch's t-statistics and random forest reduced some 510 V-J features to roughly 13, which were used in a naive Bayes classifier (R e1071). Using fastp at Q25 and MiXCR, TCRdb reprocessed the public reads and kept productive beta chains. A single entry per CDR3 protein holds the most common genes and DNA from its merged rows. These V and J calls rely on TCRdb rather than the paper's analysis. The sample includes 650,000 to 700,000 distinct CDR3 sequences, with roughly 17% observed a single time. Roughly a sixth of the sample goes to the ten largest clones.

This clonotype has ten or more counts. Its target antigen remains unknown. Base qualities are missing; no much larger clone stands one base away. The CDR3 goes from the cysteine to the phenylalanine over 18 residues. The kept DNA is CDR3 alone, 54 bases in frame from the first base. As encoded in the germline V gene, CDR1 is SGHVS while CDR2 is FNYEAQ. V is cut back by 2 bases and J by 6 bases, with 19 bases in the junction unmatched. The sample consisted of blood. The sequence was obtained from a man aged 45-60 years with Graves' hyperthyroidism. The rearranged segments are TRBV7-6 and TRBJ2-7; TRBD1 fits 7 bases in the junction. The nucleotide sequence is TGTGCCAGCAGCTTAACAACAGGGGAAGTACTGGCTCGGAGCGAGCAGTACTTC. The resulting protein is CASSLTTGEVLARSEQYF.